The rows below give T cell receptor beta chains drawn from one sample of a study of CD8 T cells in ankylosing spondylitis. TCRdb redid the calling of the 5' RACE reads with MiXCR, one entry per CDR3 protein. The sample lists 390,000 or so distinct CDR3 sequences, around 22% occurring once. The source material was blood, either unsorted or a sorted T cell fraction (not recorded which). These TCRs come from a male donor with ankylosing spondylitis. Each CDR3 is given with its conserved first and last residue.

v_call | cdr3_length | cdr3_aa
TRBV12-3/TRBV12-4 | 15 | CASSLRQHSNQPQHF
TRBV10-3 | 16 | CAIRPGLAGSTDTQYF
TRBV29-1 | 11 | CSVTQVAGYTF
TRBV20-1 | 13 | CSASDFFNSPLHF
TRBV7-9 | 15 | CASSSRTSGGGEQFF
TRBV27 | 13 | CASSSPDRETQYF
TRBV28 | 14 | CASSKPGTEYEQYF
TRBV3-1 | 17 | CASSQPLAGVSYNEQFF
TRBV11-3 | 15 | CASSPASSRGGEQFF
TRBV27 | 12 | CASSFGGDGYTF
TRBV12-3/TRBV12-4 | 13 | CASSRGRVTEAFF
TRBV30 | 11 | CAWRGGDTQYF
TRBV3-1 | 14 | CASSQGGFGYEQYF
TRBV25-1 | 16 | CASRGDSDLSSYGYTF
TRBV24-1 | 14 | CATSISGSTGELFF
TRBV21-1 | 14 | CASSKAAVMGEQYF
TRBV6-5 | 15 | CASSSRVTGSYEQYF
TRBV5-1 | 17 | CASSLEGQGLDTGELFF
TRBV10-1 | 14 | CASREKRVTGELFF
TRBV7-9 | 15 | CASSLKPGQGETQYF
TRBV14 | 17 | CASSQDWGPGSALEQYF
TRBV12-3/TRBV12-4 | 13 | CASSFVMNTEAFF
TRBV7-8 | 15 | CASSLARWTSDEQFF
TRBV6-2/TRBV6-3 | 14 | CASSIRQGRETQYF
TRBV29-1 | 11 | CSYRTDYEQYF
TRBV11-3 | 12 | CASSLGQTKVFF
TRBV19 | 14 | CASSIFTGVDKQFF
TRBV2 | 15 | CASSPAGLSNQPQHF
TRBV11-2 | 13 | CASSLVVDGELFF
TRBV12-3/TRBV12-4 | 16 | CASTMGGRVANEKLFF
TRBV2 | 11 | CASSEPEKLFF
TRBV5-1 | 17 | CASSLDGTGRGNQPQHF
TRBV28 | 17 | CASTPRVGLFGTGELFF
TRBV20-1 | 11 | CSAEDRYEQYF
TRBV29-1 | 14 | CSVGVGRTNTEAFF
TRBV7-8 | 17 | CASSINPGTRGNNEQFF
TRBV29-1 | 13 | CSVEAGQGAEAFF
TRBV5-1 | 14 | CASGTSGAYNEQFF
TRBV18 | 14 | CASSPSGVQETQYF
TRBV7-2 | 14 | CASSLEGSDYEQYF
TRBV5-1 | 15 | CASSLLAGDYNEQFF
TRBV5-1 | 13 | CASSFRGPDTQYF
TRBV28 | 12 | CATRTGVYEQYF
TRBV10-2 | 12 | CASSVGNNEQFF
TRBV15 | 15 | CATSRDIGTGAEAFF
TRBV12-3/TRBV12-4 | 17 | CASSLPGLAGSYNEQFF
TRBV4-1 | 15 | CASSQSNRDTGTQYF
TRBV7-8 | 16 | CASSYRLAGGGYEQYF
TRBV5-1 | 16 | CASSLVRGAGTGELFF
TRBV24-1 | 15 | CATSDPTGPDQPQHF
TRBV29-1 | 17 | CSVESGSAPLGSYEQYF
TRBV27 | 16 | CASRAGPGGHNSPLHF
TRBV5-5 | 14 | CASRTGLRTGELFF
TRBV5-1 | 14 | CASSKGLAANEQFF
TRBV7-2 | 15 | CASSLAVGRSYEQYF
TRBV7-2 | 15 | CASSLTSGSRNTQYF
TRBV4-1 | 15 | CASTPLTSAADTQYF
TRBV7-3 | 16 | CASSLRVLADTDTQYF
TRBV30 | 14 | CASGGGVNTGELFF